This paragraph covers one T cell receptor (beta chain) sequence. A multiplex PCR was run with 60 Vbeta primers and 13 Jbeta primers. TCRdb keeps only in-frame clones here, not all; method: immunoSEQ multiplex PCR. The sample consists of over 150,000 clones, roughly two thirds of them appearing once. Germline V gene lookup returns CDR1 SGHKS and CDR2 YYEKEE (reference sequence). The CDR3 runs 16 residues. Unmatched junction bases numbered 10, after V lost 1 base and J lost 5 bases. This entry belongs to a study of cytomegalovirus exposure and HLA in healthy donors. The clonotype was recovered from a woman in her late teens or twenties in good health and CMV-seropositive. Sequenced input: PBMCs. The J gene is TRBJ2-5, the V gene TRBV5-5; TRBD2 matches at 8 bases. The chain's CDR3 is CASSLMMRGAGETQYF. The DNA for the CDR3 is TGTGCCAGCAGCTTGATGATGCGGGGGGCGGGGGAGACCCAGTACTTC.